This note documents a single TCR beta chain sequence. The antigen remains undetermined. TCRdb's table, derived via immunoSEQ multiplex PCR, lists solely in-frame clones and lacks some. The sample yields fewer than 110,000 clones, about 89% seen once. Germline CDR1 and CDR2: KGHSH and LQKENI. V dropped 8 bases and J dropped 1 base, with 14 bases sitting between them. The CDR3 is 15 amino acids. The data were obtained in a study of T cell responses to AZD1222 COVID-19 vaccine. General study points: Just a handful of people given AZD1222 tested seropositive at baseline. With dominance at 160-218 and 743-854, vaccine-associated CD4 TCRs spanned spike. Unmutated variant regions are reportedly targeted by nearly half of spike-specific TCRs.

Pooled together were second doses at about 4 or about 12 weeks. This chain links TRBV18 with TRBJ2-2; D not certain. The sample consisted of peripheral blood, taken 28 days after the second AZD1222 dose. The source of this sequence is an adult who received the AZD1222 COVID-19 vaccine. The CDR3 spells CASPLSTENTGELFF. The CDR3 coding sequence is TGTGCCAGCCCACTCTCAACAGAGAACACCGGGGAGCTGTTTTTT.